These T cell receptor beta chains were read from a single sample in a study of graft-versus-host responses after intestinal transplantation. The data were produced by immunoSEQ multiplex PCR, yet TCRdb's version contains in-frame clones alone and is incomplete. The profile shows about 23,000 clones, 35% to 50% of them singletons. Sequencing was performed on alloreactive CD8+ T cells from a mixed lymphocyte reaction culture, taken before transplantation. The receptors were sampled from a human patient who was an organ donor for intestinal transplantation. CDR3s include the opening cysteine and the closing phenylalanine or tryptophan. D genes are given only for firm matches. Clone size is stated in some rows and not others, as once, few, many or a class when expanded.

-	TRBV4-3	TRBJ2-4	-	TGCGCCAGCAGCCAAGTCTGGCAGGTCGTAGCCAAAAACATTCAGTACTTC	CASSQVWQVVAKNIQYF
-	TRBV28	TRBJ2-7	few	TGTGCCAGCAGACGGACTGGCCCGTCGCAGTACTTC	CASRRTGPSQYF
-	TRBV7-9	TRBJ2-7	few	TGTGCCAGCAGCTTAGCCCTAGCCCATACAATCTACGAGCAGTACTTC	CASSLALAHTIYEQYF
-	TRBV7-3	TRBJ2-1	-	TGTGCCAGCAGCTTAGACGGTTCCGGTGAGCAGTTCTTC	CASSLDGSGEQFF
TRBD1	TRBV7-2	TRBJ2-7	medium-sized	TGTGCCAGCAGCTTACGACAGGGCTACGAGCAGTACTTC	CASSLRQGYEQYF
-	TRBV28	TRBJ2-1	few	TGTGCCAGCAAGGCGGAGGGGCGGAATGAGCAGTTCTTC	CASKAEGRNEQFF
-	TRBV6-1	TRBJ2-7	few	TGTGCCAGCAGCTCGGGGGACGGCTCCTACGAGCAGTACTTC	CASSSGDGSYEQYF
-	TRBV7-8	TRBJ2-3	-	TGTGCCAGCAGCTCAGGGGATTATACGCAGTATTTT	CASSSGDYTQYF
-	TRBV28	TRBJ1-2	-	TGTGCCAGCAGTTTATGGGAACATTCCTATGGCTACACCTTC	CASSLWEHSYGYTF
-	TRBV5-6	TRBJ2-7	few	TGTGCCAGCAGCTTGGCGGACCGCTACGAGCAGTACTTC	CASSLADRYEQYF
TRBD2	TRBV5-4	TRBJ2-2	-	TGTGCCAGCAGCTTGATTTTGGGGGGGTCCGGGGAGCTGTTTTTT	CASSLILGGSGELFF
-	TRBV27	TRBJ1-1	-	TGTGCCAGCAGTTTTTTAGGAGCTCCTGAAGCTTTCTTT	CASSFLGAPEAFF
-	TRBV5-7	TRBJ1-5	-	TGTGCCAGCAGCTCCTGGCCGATTTCAAATCAGCCCCAGCATTTT	CASSSWPISNQPQHF
-	TRBV21-1	TRBJ1-2	-	TGTGCCAGCAGCCTAAAGCGCGGACAGGGGGCGGGAGATGGCTACACCTTC	CASSLKRGQGAGDGYTF
-	TRBV7-9	TRBJ2-3	-	TGTGCCACCAAAGCGGTTCTTAGCACAGATACGCAGTATTTT	CATKAVLSTDTQYF
TRBD2	TRBV25-1	TRBJ2-3	-	TGTGCCAGCAGTGGACTAGCGGGAGTGGATACGCAGTATTTT	CASSGLAGVDTQYF
TRBD2	TRBV5-4	TRBJ2-1	once	TGTGCCAGCAGCCCCGACGGTGGACTAGCGGCGGGGAATGAGCAGTTCTTC	CASSPDGGLAAGNEQFF
-	TRBV4-2	TRBJ2-1	few	TGTGCCAGCAGCCAAGAAAACTACGCCTACAATGAGCAGTTCTTC	CASSQENYAYNEQFF
-	TRBV7-2	TRBJ2-7	-	TGTGCCAGCAGCTTAATCCCCTACGAGCAGTACTTC	CASSLIPYEQYF
-	TRBV6-6	TRBJ2-1	-	TGTGCCAGCAGTTCAAGCTCCGATGAGCAGTTCTTC	CASSSSSDEQFF